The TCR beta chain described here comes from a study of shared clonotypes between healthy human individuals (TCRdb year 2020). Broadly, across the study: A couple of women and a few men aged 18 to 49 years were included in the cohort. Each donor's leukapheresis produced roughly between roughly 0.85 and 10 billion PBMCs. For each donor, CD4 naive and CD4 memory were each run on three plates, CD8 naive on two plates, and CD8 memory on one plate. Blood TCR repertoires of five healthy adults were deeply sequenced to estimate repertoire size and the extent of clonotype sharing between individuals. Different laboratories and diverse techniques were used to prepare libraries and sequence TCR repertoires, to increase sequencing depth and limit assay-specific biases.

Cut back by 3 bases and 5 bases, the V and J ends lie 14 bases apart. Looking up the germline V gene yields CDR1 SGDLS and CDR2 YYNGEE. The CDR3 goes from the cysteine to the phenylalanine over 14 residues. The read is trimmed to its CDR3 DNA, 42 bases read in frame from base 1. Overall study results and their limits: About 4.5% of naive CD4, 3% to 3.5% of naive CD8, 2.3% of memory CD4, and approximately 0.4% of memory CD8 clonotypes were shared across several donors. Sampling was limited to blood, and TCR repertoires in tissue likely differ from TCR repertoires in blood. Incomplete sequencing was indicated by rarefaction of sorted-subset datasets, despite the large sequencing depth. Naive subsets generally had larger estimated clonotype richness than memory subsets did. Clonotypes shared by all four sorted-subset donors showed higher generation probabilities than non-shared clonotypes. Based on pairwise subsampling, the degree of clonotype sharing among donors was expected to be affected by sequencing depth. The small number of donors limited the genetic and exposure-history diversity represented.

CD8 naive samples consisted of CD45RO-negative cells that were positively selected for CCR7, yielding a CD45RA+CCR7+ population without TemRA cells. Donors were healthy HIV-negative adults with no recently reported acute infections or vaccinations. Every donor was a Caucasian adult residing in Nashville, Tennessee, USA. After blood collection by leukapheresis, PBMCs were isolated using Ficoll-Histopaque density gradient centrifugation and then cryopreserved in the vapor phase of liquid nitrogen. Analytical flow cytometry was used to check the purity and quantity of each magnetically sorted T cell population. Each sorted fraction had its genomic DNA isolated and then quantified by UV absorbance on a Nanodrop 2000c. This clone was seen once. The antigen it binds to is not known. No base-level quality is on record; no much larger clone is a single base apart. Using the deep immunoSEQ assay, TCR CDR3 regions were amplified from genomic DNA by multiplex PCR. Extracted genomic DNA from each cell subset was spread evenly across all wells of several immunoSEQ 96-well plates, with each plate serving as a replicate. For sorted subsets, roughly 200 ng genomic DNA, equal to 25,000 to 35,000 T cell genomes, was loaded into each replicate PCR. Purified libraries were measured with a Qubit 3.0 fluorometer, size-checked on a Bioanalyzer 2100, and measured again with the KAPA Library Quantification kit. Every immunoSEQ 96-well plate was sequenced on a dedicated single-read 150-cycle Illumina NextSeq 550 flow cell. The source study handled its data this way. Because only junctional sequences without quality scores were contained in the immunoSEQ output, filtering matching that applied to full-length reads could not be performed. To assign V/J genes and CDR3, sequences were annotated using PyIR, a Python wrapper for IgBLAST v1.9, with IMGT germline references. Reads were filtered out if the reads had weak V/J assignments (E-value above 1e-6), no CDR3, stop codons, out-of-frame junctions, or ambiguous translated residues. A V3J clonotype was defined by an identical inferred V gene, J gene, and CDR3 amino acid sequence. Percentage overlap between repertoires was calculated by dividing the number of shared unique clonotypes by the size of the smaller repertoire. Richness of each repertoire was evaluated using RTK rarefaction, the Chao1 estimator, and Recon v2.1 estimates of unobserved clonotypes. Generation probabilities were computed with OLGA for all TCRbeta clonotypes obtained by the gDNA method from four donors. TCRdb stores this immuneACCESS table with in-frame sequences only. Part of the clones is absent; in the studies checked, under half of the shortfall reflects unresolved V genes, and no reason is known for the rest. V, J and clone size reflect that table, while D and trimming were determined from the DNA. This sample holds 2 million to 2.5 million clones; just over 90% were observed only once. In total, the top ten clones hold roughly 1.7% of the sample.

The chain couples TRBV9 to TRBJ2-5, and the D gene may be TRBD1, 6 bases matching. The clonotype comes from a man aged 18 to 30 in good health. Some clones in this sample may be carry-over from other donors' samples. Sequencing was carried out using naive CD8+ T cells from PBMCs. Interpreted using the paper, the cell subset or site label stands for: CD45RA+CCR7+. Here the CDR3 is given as CASSESGVGETQYF. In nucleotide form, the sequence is TGTGCCAGCAGCGAGTCAGGGGTAGGGGAGACCCAGTACTTC.